The source of this T cell receptor beta chain is a study of T cells after yellow fever vaccination. As for the study in general: Researchers used SMART-Seq v4 Ultra Low Input to prepare fractions that had low cell numbers. Study findings and constraints: Re-detected after boosting: most primary clones, more than 95% of CD4 and roughly 88% of CD8. Of the clonotypes, a small share occurred in both CD4 and CD8 compartments.

Concerning this clonotype: Its cognate antigen is unknown.

MiXCR was run by TCRdb on the 5' RACE reads, yielding one entry per CDR3 protein. The table records around 550,000 distinct CDR3 sequences, approximately 21% of them present only once. CDR1 and CDR2 from the germline V gene are SEHNR and FQNEAQ (reference sequence). The CDR3 is 12 amino acids. V was pared by 6 bases and J by 5 bases, with 11 bases between. This chain connects TRBV7-9 to TRBJ2-7; D possibly corresponds to TRBD1 (5 bases). This TCR was sampled from a young man who received the YFV17D yellow fever vaccine. The sequences come from PBMCs, collected 15 days after the yellow fever booster vaccination. The CDR3 sequence is CASSSGFNEQYF. CDR3 nucleotides: TGTGCCAGCAGTTCAGGGTTCAACGAGCAGTACTTC.